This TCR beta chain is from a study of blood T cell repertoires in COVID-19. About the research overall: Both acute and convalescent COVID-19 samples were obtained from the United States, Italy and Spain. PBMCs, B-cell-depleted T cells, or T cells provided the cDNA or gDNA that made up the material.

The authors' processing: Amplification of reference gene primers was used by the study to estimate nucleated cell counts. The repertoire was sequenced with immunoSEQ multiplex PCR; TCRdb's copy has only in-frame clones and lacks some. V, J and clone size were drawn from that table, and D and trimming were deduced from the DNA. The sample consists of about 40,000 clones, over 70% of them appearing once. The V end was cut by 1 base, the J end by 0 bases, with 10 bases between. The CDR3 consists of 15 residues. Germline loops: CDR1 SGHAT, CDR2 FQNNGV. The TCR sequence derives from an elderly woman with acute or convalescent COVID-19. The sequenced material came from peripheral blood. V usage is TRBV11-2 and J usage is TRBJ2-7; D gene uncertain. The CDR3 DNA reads TGTGCCAGCAGCTTAGTCCTCCTGAGCTCCTACGAGCAGTACTTC. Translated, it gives CASSLVLLSSYEQYF.